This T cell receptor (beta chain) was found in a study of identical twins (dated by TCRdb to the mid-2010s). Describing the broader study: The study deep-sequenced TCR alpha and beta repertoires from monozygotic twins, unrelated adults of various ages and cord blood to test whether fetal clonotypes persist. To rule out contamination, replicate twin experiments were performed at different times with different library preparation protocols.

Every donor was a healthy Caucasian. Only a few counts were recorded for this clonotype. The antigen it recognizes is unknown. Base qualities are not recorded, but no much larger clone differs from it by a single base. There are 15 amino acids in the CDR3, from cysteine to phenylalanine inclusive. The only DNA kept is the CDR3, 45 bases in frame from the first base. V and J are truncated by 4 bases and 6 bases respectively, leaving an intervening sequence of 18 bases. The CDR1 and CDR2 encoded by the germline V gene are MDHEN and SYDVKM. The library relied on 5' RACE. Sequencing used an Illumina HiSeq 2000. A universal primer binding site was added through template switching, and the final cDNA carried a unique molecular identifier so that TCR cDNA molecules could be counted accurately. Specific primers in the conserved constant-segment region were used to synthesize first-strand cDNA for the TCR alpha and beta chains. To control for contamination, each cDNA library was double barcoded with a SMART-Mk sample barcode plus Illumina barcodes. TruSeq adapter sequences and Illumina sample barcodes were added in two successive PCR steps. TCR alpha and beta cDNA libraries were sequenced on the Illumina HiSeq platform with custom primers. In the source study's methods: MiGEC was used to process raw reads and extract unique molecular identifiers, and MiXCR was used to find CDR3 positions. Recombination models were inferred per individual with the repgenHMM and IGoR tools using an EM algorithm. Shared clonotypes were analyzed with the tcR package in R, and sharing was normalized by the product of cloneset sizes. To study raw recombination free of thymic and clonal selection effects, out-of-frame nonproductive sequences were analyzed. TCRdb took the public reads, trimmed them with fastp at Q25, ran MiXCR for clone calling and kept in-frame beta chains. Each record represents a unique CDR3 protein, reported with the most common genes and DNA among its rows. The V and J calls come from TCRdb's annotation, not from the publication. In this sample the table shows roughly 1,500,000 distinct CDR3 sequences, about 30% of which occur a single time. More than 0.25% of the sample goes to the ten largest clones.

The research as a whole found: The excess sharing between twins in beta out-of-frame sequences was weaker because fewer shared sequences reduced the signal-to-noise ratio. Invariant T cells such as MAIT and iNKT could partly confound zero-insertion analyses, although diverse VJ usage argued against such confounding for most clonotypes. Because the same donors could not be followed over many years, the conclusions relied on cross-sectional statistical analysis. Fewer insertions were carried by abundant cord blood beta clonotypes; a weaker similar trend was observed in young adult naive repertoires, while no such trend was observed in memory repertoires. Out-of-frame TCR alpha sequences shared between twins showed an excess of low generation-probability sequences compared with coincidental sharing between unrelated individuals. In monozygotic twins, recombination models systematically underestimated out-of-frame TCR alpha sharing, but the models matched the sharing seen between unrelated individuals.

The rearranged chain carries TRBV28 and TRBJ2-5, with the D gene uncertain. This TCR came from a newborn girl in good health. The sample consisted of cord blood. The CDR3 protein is CASSSLPGLGKTQYF. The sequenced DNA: TGTGCCAGCAGTTCTTTGCCGGGCCTCGGAAAGACCCAGTACTTC.